Listed below are T cell receptor delta chains from one sample, sequenced in a study of gamma-delta chains in newborns, infants, children. TCRdb redid clone calling on the reads using CATT. Of 9,000 to 13,000 delta-chain clones in the sample, around 3% were seen once. The sequenced material came from blood. Every receptor here comes from a child who was a newborn, infant or young child, either healthy, febrile or measles-vaccinated (not recorded which). CDR3s include the opening cysteine and the closing phenylalanine or tryptophan. Not all rows give a size; the values are once, few, many and, for expanded clones, a class.

v_call,clone_size,j_call,cdr3_aa
TRDV3,medium-sized,TRDJ1,CALVMGDTLCYTDKLIF
TRDV1,few,TRDJ1,CALGELFPPLGIRGGVYTDKLIF
TRDV2,medium-sized,TRDJ1,CACDNVGDTPDKLIF
TRDV2,few,TRDJ3,CACDTVSGFETSWDTRQMFF
TRDV1,few,TRDJ1,CALGGLTRGTGDADKLIF
TRDV2,few,TRDJ1,CACDTAGDRDKLIF
TRDV1,.,TRDJ1,CALGEKVGFSRDKGKLIF
TRDV1,few,TRDJ1,CALGSIWGYTDKLIF
TRDV2,few,TRDJ3,CACDGTEGYSSWDTRQMFF
TRAV29/DV5,.,TRDJ1,CAARRGGEYTDKLIF
TRDV2,few,TRDJ3,CACYRLGDGTWDTRQMFF
TRDV2,.,TRDJ2,CACDTGGDSALTAQLFF
TRDV1,.,TRDJ1,CALGEPPYRTGLTDKLIF
TRDV2,few,TRDJ1,CACDTVVLGDTPLDKLIF
TRDV1,few,TRDJ4,CALGDYCRLRPKARLPGGDARPLIF
TRDV1,few,TRDJ1,CALGALHRLLGDTRTDKLIF
TRDV1,.,TRDJ1,CALGENELLGDTDKLIF
TRDV2,medium-sized,TRDJ1,CACDTVSGGRYTDKLIF
TRDV3,.,TRDJ1,CALGLPPVLGEFPDKLIF
TRDV1,few,TRDJ1,CALGSLPPLGYWGPHTDKLIF
TRDV2,large,TRDJ1,CACDTLTGGDTDKLIF
TRDV1,few,TRDJ1,CALGELGLHGGSNDKLIF
TRDV1,.,TRDJ1,CALGGPRADKLIF
TRDV1,.,TRDJ1,CALGQSGGYAEDTDKLIF
TRDV1,.,TRDJ1,CALGECGGYNADKLIF
TRAV29/DV5,medium-sized,TRDJ1,CAASASRICGDPADPSELIF
TRDV1,few,TRDJ1,CALGELALFVQGIYRVDKLIF
TRDV2,.,TRDJ2,CACDPRAYRGYGTTTAQLFF
TRDV2,medium-sized,TRDJ2,CACDSILGDTLALTAQLFF
TRDV1,.,TRDJ1,CALGERALHGAYWGILIF
TRDV2,medium-sized,TRDJ1,CACDHVLGDTKLIF
TRDV2,medium-sized,TRDJ1,CACDTLTGGYATDKLIF
TRDV1,few,TRDJ1,CALGELVLLSHQYWGILSDKLIF
TRDV1,few,TRDJ1,CALITRGARKYTDKLIF
TRDV1,.,TRDJ1,CALGYRGGDTDKLTF
TRDV1,.,TRDJ1,CALGELARRRDLRPRYTDKLIF
TRDV1,few,TRDJ1,CALTAFPKGYWGGGKLIF
TRDV3,few,TRDJ1,CAFRDWGIKLTDKLIF
TRDV1,.,TRDJ1,CAHAIWGSCTDKLIF
TRDV1,.,TRDJ1,CALGVPIGGYLGFLITDKLIF
TRDV1,few,TRDJ2,CALGPIFEVVAWAQLFF
TRDV2,.,TRDJ3,CACDTAGVSSWDTRQMFF
TRDV1,.,TRDJ1,CALGELKFWIHGGSGEELIF
TRDV1,.,TRDJ1,CALGDFGHSRGKLIF
TRDV1,few,TRDJ1,CALGDPYGGIKDKLIF
TRDV2,medium-sized,TRDJ1,CACDTAMGDTTDKLIF
TRDV1,.,TRDJ1,CALHPPSYPFLSTYTDKLIF
TRDV1,medium-sized,TRDJ1,CALGGNHRRGILNTDKLIF
TRDV1,few,TRDJ1,CALGEQIRFPHADKLIF
TRDV1,.,TRDJ1,CALGELRALPPSYAPVVGVTDKLIF
TRDV2,medium-sized,TRDJ3,CACDPVELGDTHTWDTRQMFF
TRDV1,few,TRDJ1,CALGELQPIPLGARYTDKLIF
TRDV2,few,TRDJ3,CACDTVLGVSSSWDTRQMFF
TRDV1,few,TRDJ1,CALGDTGFGLIF
TRDV2,.,TRDJ3,CACDTGGLSGGYSSWDTRQMFF
TRDV3,few,TRDJ1,CASAAFPGGYADKLIF
TRDV1,.,TRDJ1,CALGEIFLPRTTYTDKLIF